This record covers a single TCR beta chain. What it binds is not known. This sample was included in a study of T cell responses to AZD1222 COVID-19 vaccine. Study outcomes and limitations: After two AZD1222 doses, spike-specific TCR breadth and depth rose versus day 0. Baseline antibody screening turned up just a handful of seropositive AZD1222 recipients.

Sequenced by immunoSEQ multiplex PCR; TCRdb stores in-frame clones only, minus some. The sample lists 120,000 to 150,000 clones, about nine tenths occurring once. The germline V gene has CDR1 WNHNN and CDR2 SYGVQD (reference sequence). This CDR3 is built from 15 residues. V dropped 2 bases and J dropped 4; count of bases not matched to a gene: 5. The rearrangement joins TRBV10-1 to TRBJ2-3, with 8 bases matching TRBD1. The sequence came from an adult who received the AZD1222 COVID-19 vaccine. The input for sequencing was peripheral blood, taken 28 days after the second AZD1222 dose. The CDR3 loop is CASSEGQGVADTQYF. The CDR3 coding sequence is TGCGCCAGCAGTGAGGGACAGGGAGTCGCAGATACGCAGTATTTT.